The next 25 T cell receptor beta chains were all read from a single sample in a study of shared clonotypes between healthy human individuals. Produced via immunoSEQ multiplex PCR; TCRdb's table is partial and in-frame only. In the table there are approximately 1,500,000 clones, under 99% of which are singletons. The material sequenced was naive CD4+ T cells sorted from blood. Subset in this sample: CD45RA+ positively selected. Source of these receptors: a man aged 25-45 years in good health.

With regard to this clone: Other DNA sequences in this sample translate to the same CDR3. The gene calls are TRBV5-1 and TRBJ1-1, with TRBD1 matching 9 bases. Trimming at V came to 4 bases and at J to 4 bases, leaving 5 bases not matched to a gene. The CDR3 loop spans 14 amino acids. Germline CDR1 and CDR2: SGHRS and YFSETQ. CDR3 protein: CASSPDRGGTEAFF. CDR3 sequence (DNA): TGCGCCAGCAGCCCGGACAGGGGTGGCACTGAAGCTTTCTTT.

This chain's CDR3 is CASSLDLSGHGNTIYF. The DNA of the CDR3 is TGTGCCAGCAGCTTAGACCTGTCAGGTCATGGAAACACCATATATTTT. The gene calls are TRBV7-9 and TRBJ1-3; D remains ambiguous. With 1 base removed from V and 3 bases from J, the gap between germline ends came to 13 bases. This CDR3 region has 16 residues. Germline V gene sequence: CDR1 SEHNR, CDR2 FQNEAQ (reference sequence).

The chain carries TRBV27 and TRBJ2-7, with D maybe TRBD2 (5 bases). This CDR3 is built from 17 residues. CDR1 is MNHEY, CDR2 SMNVEV, per germline (reference sequence). V dropped 5 bases and J dropped 0 bases, with 20 bases sitting between them. CDR3 DNA sequence: TGTGCCAGCAGTCAGCAGCGGAGAGCGCCCAGCTCCTACGAGCAGTACTTC. It specifies CASSQQRRAPSSYEQYF.

The chain employs TRBV14 and TRBJ1-2; D may be TRBD1 (6 bases). In germline, CDR1 is SGHDN, CDR2 FVKESK. V was cut by 4 bases and J by 0 bases, with 12 bases left in between. CDR3 size: 15 residues. The CDR3 is CASSPGVFTNYGYTF. The CDR3 coding sequence is TGTGCCAGCAGCCCAGGGGTTTTCACTAACTATGGCTACACCTTC.

The rearrangement joins TRBV7-8 to TRBJ2-1, with 13 bases lining up with TRBD2. Per the germline V gene, CDR1 is SGHVS and CDR2 is FQNEAQ. V was pared by 5 bases and J by 3 bases, with 16 bases of the junction left unmatched. This CDR3 contains 20 residues. The CDR3 nucleotides are TGTGCCAGCAGCCGCGGACTAGCGGGAGATCATTCCTCCTTCTACAATGAGCAGTTCTTC. Translated, it gives CASSRGLAGDHSSFYNEQFF.

This chain links TRBV11-2 with TRBJ2-2; D gene ambiguous. Germline-derived CDR1 and CDR2 are SGHAT and FQNNGV. Deletions cut 4 bases from V and 3 bases from J, with 15 bases between. The CDR3 loop spans 16 amino acids. The chain's CDR3 is CASSSSRWAYTGELFF. The CDR3 region has the DNA TGTGCCAGCAGCTCGTCTAGGTGGGCGTACACCGGGGAGCTGTTTTTT.

The chain carries TRBV18 and TRBJ2-1; D tentatively reads TRBD1 or TRBD2 (5 bases each). CDR1 and CDR2 from the germline V gene are KGHSH and LQKENI. There are 18 residues in the CDR3. Trimming stripped 3 bases from V and 0 bases from J, with 18 bases between. The CDR3 nucleotides are TGTGCCAGCTCACCCTCCGGGGCCAGCGAGAGCTCCTACAATGAGCAGTTCTTC. Translation: CASSPSGASESSYNEQFF.

The chain couples TRBV28 to TRBJ2-5; D remains unclear. Trimming removed 4 bases at V and 7 bases at J, with 16 bases between. This CDR3 region has 14 residues. In germline, CDR1 is MDHEN, CDR2 SYDVKM. The CDR3 reads CASSSSVPSGTQYF. CDR3 in DNA: TGTGCCAGCAGTTCCTCCGTCCCGTCTGGGACCCAGTACTTC. Drawing the rest from reference TRBV28 and TRBJ2-5, the complete variable domain is DVKVTQSSRYLVKRTGEKVFLECVQDMDHENMFWYRQDPGLGLRLIYFSYDVKMKEKGDIPEGYSVSREKKERFSLILESASTNQTSMYLCASSSSVPSGTQYFGPGTRLLVL.

This clone showed up just once. The rearrangement links TRBV27 to TRBJ2-1, with TRBD2 matching 12 bases. Germline V CDR1 and CDR2: MNHEY, SMNVEV (reference sequence). The CDR3 sequence is 17 residues long. Trimming took 3 bases from V and 3 from J; bases not matched to a gene: 6. Here the CDR3 DNA reads TGTGCCAGCAGTTTCGGGCGACTAGCGGGAGTCTACAATGAGCAGTTCTTC. Translating gives CASSFGRLAGVYNEQFF.

The V call is TRBV5-1, the J call TRBJ2-5; D is possibly TRBD1 (6 bases). CDR1 is SGHRS, CDR2 YFSETQ, per germline. V was clipped by 2 bases and J by 0 bases, with 14 bases between them. The CDR3 contains 16 residues. The CDR3 region has the DNA TGCGCCAGCAGCTTTAAAGGGACACTCTACCAAGAGACCCAGTACTTC. It is translated as CASSFKGTLYQETQYF.

The chain employs TRBV9 and TRBJ2-2, with a tentative D call TRBD2 (6 bases). The CDR3 runs 15 residues. Germline-derived CDR1 and CDR2 are SGDLS and YYNGEE. V dropped 4 bases and J dropped 0 bases, with 10 bases sitting between them. CDR3 in DNA: TGTGCCAGCAGCTCCCGGACTACGAACACCGGGGAGCTGTTTTTT. Translation gives CASSSRTTNTGELFF.

The CDR3, as DNA: TGCAGTGCTGGGAAGACGTACGAGCAGTACTTC. Its protein product is CSAGKTYEQYF. The chain couples TRBV20-1 to TRBJ2-7; no firm D call. Germline CDR1 reads DFQATT; CDR2 reads SNEGSKA (reference sequence). The length of the CDR3 is 11 residues. V lost 5 bases to trimming and J lost 4 bases, with 9 bases between them.

In this sample, this clone turned up once. This rearrangement joins TRBV27 to TRBJ2-5, with D perhaps being TRBD1 or TRBD2 (5 bases each). Trimming left V 4 bases short and J 1 base short, with 19 bases between. CDR3 length equals 17 residues. Germline loops: CDR1 MNHEY, CDR2 SMNVEV (reference sequence). CDR3 sequence: CASSSRDGRFLQETQYF. As DNA, the CDR3 is TGTGCCAGCAGTTCCCGGGACGGCCGCTTTCTCCAAGAGACCCAGTACTTC.

This chain joins TRBV28 and TRBJ1-2; 10 bases match TRBD1. From germline, CDR1 is MDHEN and CDR2 SYDVKM. The length of the CDR3 is 15 residues. The CDR3 is CAATNSGTGVYGYTF. DNA of the CDR3: TGTGCGGCAACAAATAGCGGGACAGGGGTCTATGGCTACACCTTC.

The chain has TRBV29-1 and TRBJ2-1, with TRBD2 matching 8 bases. Germline assignment: CDR1 SQVTM and CDR2 ANQGSEA. The length of the CDR3 is 16 residues. Trimming cost V 6 bases and J 0 bases; bases outside gene matches: 10. Here the CDR3 DNA reads TGCAGCGTCCTTTCCGTACTAGCGGCCTCCTACAATGAGCAGTTCTTC. Protein sequence: CSVLSVLAASYNEQFF.

The chain combines TRBV5-4 with TRBJ2-2, with TRBD1 matching 10 bases. The germline CDR1 and CDR2 sequences are SGHNT and YYREEE (reference sequence). Trimming removed 4 bases from V and 1 base from J; junction bases left unmatched: 1. CDR3 size: 15 residues. The CDR3 DNA is TGTGCCAGCAGCGGACAGGGGGTGAACACCGGGGAGCTGTTTTTT. Translated, it gives CASSGQGVNTGELFF.

The chain has TRBV28 and TRBJ2-3; 9 nucleotides align to TRBD1. This CDR3 contains 14 residues. Germline V CDR1 and CDR2: MDHEN, SYDVKM. Trimming took 9 bases from V and 8 from J; bases not matched to a gene: 12. DNA for the CDR3: TGTGCCAGTACTACAGGGGGCGGTACGGGTACGCAGTATTTT. Translated, it gives CASTTGGGTGTQYF.

The chain combines TRBV5-1 with TRBJ2-7, with D possibly TRBD2 on 8 matching bases. The CDR3 is 16 amino acids. V gave up 0 bases and J gave up 2 bases, with 15 bases separating them. Germline V CDR1 and CDR2: SGHRS, YFSETQ. Here the CDR3 reads CASSLAGGTVAYEQYF. DNA of the CDR3: TGCGCCAGCAGCTTGGCGGGGGGGACAGTGGCCTACGAGCAGTACTTC.

The V and J genes are TRBV7-9 and TRBJ2-5, with a weak D call TRBD1 (5 bases). This CDR3 contains 15 residues. Germline V lookup: CDR1 SEHNR, CDR2 FQNEAQ (reference sequence). Trimming stripped 5 bases from V and 2 bases from J, with 15 bases between. The CDR3 DNA is TGTGCCAGCAGCCCTAGGACAAGCCTACAAGAGACCCAGTACTTC. This codes for CASSPRTSLQETQYF.

This clone was detected only once. The chain links TRBV9 to TRBJ1-5, with D uncertain. Deletions cut 0 bases from V and 3 bases from J, with 10 bases between. The CDR3 runs to 15 residues. Germline V gene data show CDR1 as SGDLS and CDR2 as YYNGEE. The CDR3 nucleotides are TGTGCCAGCAGCGTAGACCCAGGCCCCAATCAGCCCCAGCATTTT. Translation: CASSVDPGPNQPQHF. Full variable domain (remainder filled in from reference TRBV9 and TRBJ1-5): DSGVTQTPKHLITATGQRVTLRCSPRSGDLSVYWYQQSLDQGLQFLIQYYNGEERAKGNILERFSAQQFPDLHSELNLSSLELGDSALYFCASSVDPGPNQPQHFGDGTRLSIL.

This chain joins TRBV30 and TRBJ1-2, with TRBD1 as a possible D gene (6 bases). Trimming removed 3 bases from V and 2 bases from J, with 19 bases in between. The germline V gene has CDR1 GTSNPN and CDR2 SVGIG (reference sequence). The CDR3 contains 16 residues. CDR3 sequence reads: CAWSESWGRKNYGYTF. Here the CDR3 DNA reads TGTGCCTGGAGCGAGTCTTGGGGGCGCAAGAACTATGGCTACACCTTC.

The V and J genes are TRBV19 and TRBJ2-1; no reliable D call. Trimming removed 8 bases from V and 5 bases from J, with 13 bases in between. Germline V CDR1 and CDR2: LNHDA, SQIVND (reference sequence). The CDR3 totals 13 residues. DNA for the CDR3: TGTGCCAGTGCCCGGGTCCAGGACAATGAGCAGTTCTTC. Translating it yields CASARVQDNEQFF.

In the case of this clone: Other DNA sequences in the sample encode the same CDR3. The J gene is TRBJ2-2, the V gene TRBV6-1, with D perhaps TRBD1 or TRBD2 (5 bases each). V was clipped by 9 bases and J by 5 bases, with 16 bases between them. The CDR3 is 14 residues long. Germline-derived CDR1 and CDR2 are MNHNS and SASEGT. CDR3 coding DNA: TGTGCCAGTAGACGGGACCCCATAACCGGGGAGCTGTTTTTT. Translation: CASRRDPITGELFF.

The chain employs TRBV9 and TRBJ2-5, with 7 nucleotides matching TRBD1. The CDR3 length is 14 residues. The germline CDR1 and CDR2 sequences are SGDLS and YYNGEE. After removal of 7 bases from V and 1 base from J, the junction contained 7 bases not matched to a gene. The CDR3 loop reads CASSRGGLQETQYF. The CDR3 bases are TGTGCCAGCTCGCGAGGGGGCCTCCAAGAGACCCAGTACTTC.

V is TRBV2 and J is TRBJ2-7; TRBD2 matches 8 bases. The length of the CDR3 is 16 residues. CDR1 is SNHLY and CDR2 is FYNNEI in the germline V gene. V shed 3 bases, J shed 2 bases, and the junction held 9 bases outside the gene matches. Here the CDR3 DNA reads TGTGCCAGCAGTGACAATCGGGAGGGCCCCACCTACGAGCAGTACTTC. Residues: CASSDNREGPTYEQYF.